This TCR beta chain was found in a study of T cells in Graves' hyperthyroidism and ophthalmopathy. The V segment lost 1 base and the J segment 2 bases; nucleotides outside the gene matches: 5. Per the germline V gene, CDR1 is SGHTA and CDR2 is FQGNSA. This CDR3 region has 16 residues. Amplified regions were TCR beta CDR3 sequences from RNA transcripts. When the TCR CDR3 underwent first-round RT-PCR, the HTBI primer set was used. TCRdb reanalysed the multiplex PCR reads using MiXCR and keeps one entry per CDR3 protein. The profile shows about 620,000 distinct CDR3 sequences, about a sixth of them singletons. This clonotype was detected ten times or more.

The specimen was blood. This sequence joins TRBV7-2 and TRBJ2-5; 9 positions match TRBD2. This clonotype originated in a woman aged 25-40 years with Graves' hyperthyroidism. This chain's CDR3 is CASSLVPAGGQETQYF. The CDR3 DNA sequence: TGTGCCAGCAGCTTAGTCCCAGCGGGGGGTCAAGAGACCCAGTACTTC.